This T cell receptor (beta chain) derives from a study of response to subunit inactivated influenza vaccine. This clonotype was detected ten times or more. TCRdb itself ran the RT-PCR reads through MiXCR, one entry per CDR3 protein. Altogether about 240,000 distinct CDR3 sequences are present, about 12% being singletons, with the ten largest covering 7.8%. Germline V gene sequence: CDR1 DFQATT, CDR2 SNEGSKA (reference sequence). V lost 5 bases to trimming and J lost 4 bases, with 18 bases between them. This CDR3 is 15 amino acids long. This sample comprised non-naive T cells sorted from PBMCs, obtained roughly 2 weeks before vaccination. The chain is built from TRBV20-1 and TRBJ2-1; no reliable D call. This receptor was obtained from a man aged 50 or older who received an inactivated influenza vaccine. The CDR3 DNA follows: TGCAGTGCTTCTCCTCCCGCAGCCCAGTACAATGAGCAGTTCTTC. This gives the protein CSASPPAAQYNEQFF.